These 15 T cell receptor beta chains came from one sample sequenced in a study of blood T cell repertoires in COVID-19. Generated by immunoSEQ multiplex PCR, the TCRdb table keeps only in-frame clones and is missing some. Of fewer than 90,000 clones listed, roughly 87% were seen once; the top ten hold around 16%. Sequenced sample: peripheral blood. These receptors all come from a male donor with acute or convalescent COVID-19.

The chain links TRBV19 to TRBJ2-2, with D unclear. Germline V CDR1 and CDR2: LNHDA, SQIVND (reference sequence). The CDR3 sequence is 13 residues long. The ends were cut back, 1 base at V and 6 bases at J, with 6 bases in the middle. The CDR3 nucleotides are TGTGCCAGTAGTATAGGGCCAGCCGGGGAGCTGTTTTTT. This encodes CASSIGPAGELFF.

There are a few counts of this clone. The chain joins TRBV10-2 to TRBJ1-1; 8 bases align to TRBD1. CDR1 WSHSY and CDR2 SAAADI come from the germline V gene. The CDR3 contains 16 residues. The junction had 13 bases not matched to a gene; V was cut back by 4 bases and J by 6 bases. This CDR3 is CASSALTGTGSAEAFF. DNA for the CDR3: TGCGCCAGCAGTGCCTTGACCGGGACAGGCTCCGCTGAAGCTTTCTTT.

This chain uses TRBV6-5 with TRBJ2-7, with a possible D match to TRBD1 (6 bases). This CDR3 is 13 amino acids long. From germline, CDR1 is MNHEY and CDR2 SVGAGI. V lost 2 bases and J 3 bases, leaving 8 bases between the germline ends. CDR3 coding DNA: TGTGCCAGCAGTTACGGACAGAACTACGAGCAGTACTTC. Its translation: CASSYGQNYEQYF.

As DNA, the CDR3 is TGTGCCAGCAGACAACAGGGGGCCGGCAATCAGCCCCAGCATTTT. Its translation is CASRQQGAGNQPQHF. The rearrangement joins TRBV5-8 to TRBJ1-5, with TRBD1 matching 9 bases. With V trimmed by 5 bases and J by 2 bases, 5 bases remained unmatched. The length of the CDR3 is 15 residues. CDR1 SGHTS and CDR2 YDEGEE come from the germline V gene.

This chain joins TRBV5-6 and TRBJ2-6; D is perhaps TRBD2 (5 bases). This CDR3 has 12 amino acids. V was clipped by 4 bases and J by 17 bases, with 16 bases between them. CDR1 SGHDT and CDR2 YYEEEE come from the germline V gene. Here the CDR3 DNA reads TGTGCCAGCAGCAGGGAGAGGGTTGACTTGACTTTC. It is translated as CASSRERVDLTF.

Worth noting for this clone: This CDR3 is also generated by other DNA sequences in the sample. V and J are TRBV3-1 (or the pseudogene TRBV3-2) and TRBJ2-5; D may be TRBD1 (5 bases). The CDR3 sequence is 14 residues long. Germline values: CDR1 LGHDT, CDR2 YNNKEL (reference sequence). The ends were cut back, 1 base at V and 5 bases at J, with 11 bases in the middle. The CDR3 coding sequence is TGTGCCAGCAGCCAAGTAGGGGCGGTCGAGACCCAGTACTTC. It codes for CASSQVGAVETQYF.

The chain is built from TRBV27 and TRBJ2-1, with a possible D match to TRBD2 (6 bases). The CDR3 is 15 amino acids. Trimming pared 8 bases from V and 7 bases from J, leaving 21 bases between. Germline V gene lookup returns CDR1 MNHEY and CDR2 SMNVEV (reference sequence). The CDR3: CASGSSSGMGNEQFF. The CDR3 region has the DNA TGTGCCAGCGGGAGCAGTAGCGGTATGGGGAATGAGCAGTTCTTC.

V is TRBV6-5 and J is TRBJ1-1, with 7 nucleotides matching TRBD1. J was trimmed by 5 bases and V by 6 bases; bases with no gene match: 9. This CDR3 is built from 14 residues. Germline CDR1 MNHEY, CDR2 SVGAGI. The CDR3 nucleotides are TGTGCCAGCAGCAGACAGGGATTGATGACTGAAGCTTTCTTT. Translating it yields CASSRQGLMTEAFF.

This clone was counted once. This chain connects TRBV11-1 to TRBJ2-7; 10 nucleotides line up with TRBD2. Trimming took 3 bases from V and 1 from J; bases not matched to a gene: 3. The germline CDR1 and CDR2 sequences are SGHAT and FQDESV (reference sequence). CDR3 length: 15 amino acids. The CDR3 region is CASSFASGGSYEQYF. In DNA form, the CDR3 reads TGTGCCAGCAGCTTCGCTAGCGGGGGTTCCTACGAGCAGTACTTC.

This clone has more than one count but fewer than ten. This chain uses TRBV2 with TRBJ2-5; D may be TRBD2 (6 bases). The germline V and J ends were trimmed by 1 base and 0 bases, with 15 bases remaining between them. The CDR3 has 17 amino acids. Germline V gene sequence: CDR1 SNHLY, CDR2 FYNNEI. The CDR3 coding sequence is TGTGCCAGCAGTGAAGGGCGTCTGCTAGCGTACCAAGAGACCCAGTACTTC. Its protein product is CASSEGRLLAYQETQYF.

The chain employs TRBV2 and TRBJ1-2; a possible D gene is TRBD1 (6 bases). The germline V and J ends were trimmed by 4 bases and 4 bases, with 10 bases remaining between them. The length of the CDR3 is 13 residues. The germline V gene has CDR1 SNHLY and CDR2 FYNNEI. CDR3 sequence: CASSGQVRYGYTF. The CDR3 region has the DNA TGTGCCAGCAGTGGACAGGTTCGCTATGGCTACACCTTC.

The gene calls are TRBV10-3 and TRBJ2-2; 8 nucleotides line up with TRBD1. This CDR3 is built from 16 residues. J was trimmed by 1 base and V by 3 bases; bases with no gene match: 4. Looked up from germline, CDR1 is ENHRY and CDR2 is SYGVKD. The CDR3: CAISEAGTGNTGELFF. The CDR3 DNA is TGTGCCATCAGTGAAGCCGGGACAGGGAACACCGGGGAGCTGTTTTTT.

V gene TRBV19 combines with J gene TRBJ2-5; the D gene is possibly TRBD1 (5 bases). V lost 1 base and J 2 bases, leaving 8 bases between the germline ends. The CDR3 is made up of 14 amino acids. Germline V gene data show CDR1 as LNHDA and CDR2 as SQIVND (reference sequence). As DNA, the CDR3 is TGTGCCAGTAGTATAGGACAGTTACAAGAGACCCAGTACTTC. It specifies CASSIGQLQETQYF.

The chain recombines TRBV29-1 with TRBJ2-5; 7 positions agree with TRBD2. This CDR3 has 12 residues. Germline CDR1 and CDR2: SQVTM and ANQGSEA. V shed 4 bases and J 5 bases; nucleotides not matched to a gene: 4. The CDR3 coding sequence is TGCAGCGTTGCGGGGCGGGAGGAGACCCAGTACTTC. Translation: CSVAGREETQYF.

The CDR3: CASRLGANEQYF. The DNA of the CDR3 is TGTGCCAGCAGGCTGGGAGCAAACGAGCAGTACTTC. This chain connects TRBV12-3 or TRBV12-4 to TRBJ2-7, with D possibly TRBD2 on 5 matching bases. Trimming left V 6 bases short and J 5 bases short, with 11 bases between. This CDR3 contains 12 residues.